These T cell receptor beta chains were read from a single sample in a study of blood T cells in healthy people across ages. A single record per CDR3 protein comes from TCRdb applying MiXCR to the 5' RACE reads. The sample has just over 800,000 distinct CDR3 sequences, around 62% seen once. The specimen was blood. Every receptor here comes from a man aged 25-40 years in good health. CDR3s include the opening cysteine and the closing phenylalanine or tryptophan. A D gene is named only where the DNA matches it firmly. Part of the rows lack a size; the others show once, few, many or a class for expanded clones.

TRBV12-3/TRBV12-4,TRBJ2-5,TRBD1,NA,CASSPSMTGGQETQYF,TGTGCCAGCAGTCCCTCCATGACAGGGGGCCAAGAGACCCAGTACTTC
TRBV25-1,TRBJ1-1,NA,NA,CASSEGGRSRTEAFF,TGTGCCAGCAGTGAGGGGGGACGCTCCCGAACTGAAGCTTTCTTT
TRBV7-2,TRBJ2-1,NA,NA,CASRPDAPTEQFF,TGTGCCAGCAGACCGGACGCGCCCACTGAGCAGTTCTTC
TRBV12-3/TRBV12-4,TRBJ1-1,NA,once,CASSPDRYLTEAFF,TGTGCCAGCAGCCCTGACCGTTACCTCACTGAAGCTTTCTTT
TRBV12-3/TRBV12-4,TRBJ1-2,NA,few,CASSFAGYGYTF,TGTGCCAGCAGTTTTGCTGGCTATGGCTACACCTTC
TRBV5-6,TRBJ1-2,NA,NA,CTSSLVSGGDSYTF,TGTACCAGCAGCTTGGTCTCTGGGGGCGATAGCTACACCTTC
TRBV28,TRBJ2-5,NA,NA,CASSFLGGPMEQYF,TGTGCCAGCAGTTTTCTCGGGGGGCCGATGGAGCAGTACTTC
TRBV27,TRBJ1-2,NA,NA,CASSRIGLEDYGYTF,TGTGCCAGCAGTCGCATAGGCCTAGAGGACTATGGCTACACCTTC
TRBV5-1,TRBJ2-5,NA,NA,CASCRDNPLGTQYF,TGCGCCAGCTGCCGGGACAACCCTTTAGGGACCCAGTACTTC
TRBV29-1,TRBJ1-1,NA,NA,CGGVMNTEAFF,TGCGGGGGGGTCATGAACACTGAAGCTTTCTTT
TRBV14,TRBJ1-4,NA,NA,CASRQTGAEKLFF,TGTGCCAGCAGACAAACGGGGGCAGAAAAACTGTTTTTT
TRBV20-1,TRBJ1-6,TRBD1,NA,CSARDRGQGFYNSPLHF,TGTAGTGCTAGAGATCGGGGACAGGGATTCTATAATTCACCCCTCCACTTT
TRBV4-2,TRBJ2-7,NA,once,CASSQDIRNYEQYF,TGTGCCAGCAGCCAAGATATTAGAAACTACGAGCAGTACTTC
TRBV12-3/TRBV12-4,TRBJ1-5,NA,NA,CASSLAATENSNQPQHF,TGTGCCAGCAGTTTAGCGGCGACAGAAAATAGCAATCAGCCCCAGCATTTT
TRBV7-9,TRBJ2-7,NA,NA,CATDFMGEQYF,TGTGCCACCGACTTTATGGGCGAGCAGTACTTC
TRBV6-5,TRBJ2-7,NA,NA,CASSYDKDYEQYF,TGTGCCAGCAGTTACGACAAAGACTACGAGCAGTACTTC
TRBV6-5,TRBJ2-3,NA,NA,CASRWTASTDTQYF,TGTGCCAGCAGGTGGACGGCTAGCACAGATACGCAGTATTTT
TRBV29-1,TRBJ2-7,NA,NA,CSVVPYEQYF,TGCAGCGTTGTACCCTACGAGCAGTACTTC
TRBV3-1,TRBJ2-7,NA,NA,CASSQVPSFSYEQYF,TGTGCCAGCAGCCAAGTACCATCTTTCTCCTACGAGCAGTACTTC
TRBV28,TRBJ2-1,NA,NA,CASIRRASPDNEQFF,TGTGCCAGCATCCGGCGGGCTAGCCCGGACAATGAGCAGTTCTTC
TRBV7-2,TRBJ2-7,NA,NA,CASSLEGTYEQYF,TGTGCCAGCAGCTTAGAGGGCACCTACGAGCAGTACTTC
TRBV10-3,TRBJ2-3,NA,NA,CAISDSAGTDTQYF,TGTGCCATCAGTGATTCCGCGGGCACAGATACGCAGTATTTT
TRBV9,TRBJ2-3,TRBD2,NA,CASSKTSGGAADTQYF,TGTGCCAGCAGCAAAACTAGCGGGGGGGCCGCAGATACGCAGTATTTT
TRBV9,TRBJ2-1,TRBD2,NA,CASSGEGRASGVREQFF,TGTGCCAGCAGCGGGGAGGGACGGGCTAGCGGGGTAAGAGAGCAGTTCTTC
TRBV29-1,TRBJ2-1,NA,few,CSVVPREVYSYNEQFF,TGCAGCGTTGTCCCCAGGGAGGTATACTCCTACAATGAGCAGTTCTTC
TRBV7-2,TRBJ2-7,TRBD1,NA,CASSSGQGRGYEQYF,TGTGCCAGCAGCTCCGGACAGGGGAGGGGGTACGAGCAGTACTTC
TRBV7-6,TRBJ1-1,NA,NA,CASTYGEGGTEAFF,TGTGCCAGCACTTACGGGGAGGGCGGCACTGAAGCTTTCTTT
TRBV3-1,TRBJ2-5,TRBD1,NA,CASSRETGGETQYF,TGTGCCAGCAGCCGAGAAACAGGGGGGGAGACCCAGTACTTC
TRBV15,TRBJ2-5,NA,NA,CATSRAGAKGETQYF,TGTGCCACCAGCAGAGCCGGGGCCAAAGGGGAGACCCAGTACTTC
TRBV4-1,TRBJ1-4,NA,few,CASSRAQTNEKLFF,TGCGCCAGCAGCCGGGCGCAGACTAATGAAAAACTGTTTTTT
TRBV20-1,TRBJ2-5,NA,NA,CSARGGSGAETQETQYF,TGCAGTGCTAGAGGGGGGAGTGGAGCGGAGACCCAAGAGACCCAGTACTTC
TRBV9,TRBJ2-6,TRBD1,NA,CASSAPGQTSGANVLTF,TGTGCCAGCAGCGCCCCGGGACAGACCTCTGGGGCCAACGTCCTGACTTTC
TRBV29-1,TRBJ2-1,TRBD2,few,CSGRLAGGLQFF,TGCAGCGGACGACTAGCGGGGGGGCTCCAGTTCTTC
TRBV10-3,TRBJ2-1,NA,NA,CATYSSGELYNEQFF,TGTGCCACATACTCCTCGGGGGAACTCTACAATGAGCAGTTCTTC
TRBV7-9,TRBJ1-4,NA,few,CASSKPSNEKLFF,TGTGCCAGCAGCAAACCATCGAATGAAAAACTGTTTTTT
TRBV12-3/TRBV12-4,TRBJ1-1,TRBD1,NA,CASGTGAHTEAFF,TGTGCCAGCGGCACAGGGGCCCACACTGAAGCTTTCTTT
TRBV12-3/TRBV12-4,TRBJ2-7,NA,NA,CASTRDGTSYEQYF,TGTGCCAGCACTCGCGACGGGACCTCCTACGAGCAGTACTTC
TRBV4-3,TRBJ1-6,TRBD1,NA,CASSRDRAYNSPLHF,TGCGCCAGCAGCCGGGACAGGGCCTATAATTCACCCCTCCACTTT
TRBV9,TRBJ1-5,NA,many,CASSPYSGGRGDQPQHF,TGTGCCAGCAGCCCGTATAGCGGGGGGCGAGGTGATCAGCCCCAGCATTTT
TRBV4-3,TRBJ2-5,NA,NA,CASSQDFGWTAGTQYF,TGCGCCAGCAGCCAAGATTTTGGGTGGACGGCGGGGACCCAGTACTTC
TRBV4-2,TRBJ2-1,TRBD2,NA,CASSQGLAVNNEQFF,TGTGCCAGCAGCCAGGGACTAGCGGTCAACAATGAGCAGTTCTTC
TRBV6-1,TRBJ2-7,TRBD2,NA,CASSSQWDGREQYF,TGTGCCAGCAGTTCGCAGTGGGACGGGAGGGAGCAGTACTTC
TRBV5-1,TRBJ1-2,NA,NA,CASSLTYPNTGVNGYTF,TGCGCCAGCAGCCTAACATACCCTAATACGGGGGTGAATGGCTACACCTTC
TRBV15,TRBJ2-1,TRBD2,NA,CATSPTSGGGNEQFF,TGTGCCACCAGCCCGACTAGCGGGGGGGGGAATGAGCAGTTCTTC
TRBV9,TRBJ2-1,NA,NA,CASSAGTRPDEQFF,TGTGCCAGCAGCGCCGGGACTCGACCCGATGAGCAGTTCTTC
TRBV12-3/TRBV12-4,TRBJ1-2,NA,NA,CASTLTGPNYGYTF,TGTGCCAGCACCCTGACAGGCCCTAACTATGGCTACACCTTC
TRBV10-3,TRBJ2-7,NA,NA,CAISESNSGSYEQYF,TGTGCCATCAGTGAGTCCAATAGCGGCTCTTACGAGCAGTACTTC
TRBV7-2,TRBJ2-7,NA,NA,CASIRGLGAYEQYF,TGTGCCAGCATACGGGGGCTAGGGGCATACGAGCAGTACTTC
TRBV2,TRBJ1-4,NA,NA,CAGQGWANEKLFF,TGTGCCGGGCAGGGCTGGGCTAATGAAAAACTGTTTTTT
TRBV5-6,TRBJ1-1,NA,NA,CASSLGGAATEAFF,TGTGCCAGCAGCTTAGGGGGGGCTGCCACTGAAGCTTTCTTT